This TCR beta chain was sequenced during a study of blood T cell repertoires in COVID-19. Study in general: T cells, B-cell-depleted T cells, or PBMCs supplied cDNA or gDNA.

The CDR3 is 11 residues long. CDR1 DFQATT and CDR2 SNEGSKA come from the germline V gene (reference sequence). V was pared by 3 bases and J by 5 bases, with 4 bases between. Per the authors' pipeline: Estimated nucleated cell counts came from reference gene primer amplification. The method was immunoSEQ multiplex PCR; TCRdb's version includes in-frame clones alone and lacks a portion of them. The V and J calls and the clone size are those of that table, but D and trimming were determined from the DNA. The sample includes about 140,000 clones, 65% to 85% of them seen just once. This sequence was found in a woman aged 60 to 75 with acute or convalescent COVID-19. The genes are TRBV20-1 and TRBJ2-2; D gene uncertain. Sequences were obtained from peripheral blood. For the CDR3, the DNA is TGCAGTGCTAGGCGGACCGGGGAGCTGTTTTTT. Translation: CSARRTGELFF.